What follows are 22 T cell receptor beta chains derived from one specimen sequenced in a study of blood T cells in healthy people across ages. For the second PCR, which ran for about 7 to 11 cycles, a sample-barcoded 5' primer and a J-beta primer mix were used. TCRdb reprocessed the 5' RACE reads via MiXCR and lists one record per CDR3 protein. The sample lists fewer than 2,000,000 distinct CDR3 sequences, approximately 40% seen once, with roughly 23% in the top ten. Sequencing was performed on blood. The origin of the receptors is a human donor in good health.

This clonotype has only a few counts. V is TRBV12-3 or TRBV12-4 and J is TRBJ1-2; D is perhaps TRBD1 (5 bases). This CDR3 is built from 13 residues. Trimming took 6 bases from V and 4 from J, leaving 12 bases between them. The CDR3 DNA follows: TGTGCCAGCAGAAGGGGCCCGGGCTATGGCTACACCTTC. It translates to CASRRGPGYGYTF.

This clonotype has only a few counts. The CDR3 here is CAIRIKGEGTEAFF. CDR3 nucleotides: TGTGCCATCAGGATAAAAGGGGAAGGCACTGAAGCTTTCTTT. The chain employs TRBV10-3 and TRBJ1-1; maybe TRBD1 (5 bases). The CDR3 has 14 residues. Looked up from germline, CDR1 is ENHRY and CDR2 is SYGVKD. With 6 bases removed from V and 4 bases from J, the gap between germline ends came to 15 bases.

The chain links TRBV24-1 to TRBJ2-1; 11 nucleotides line up with TRBD1. Looked up from germline, CDR1 is KGHDR and CDR2 is SFDVKD. The CDR3 runs 16 residues. Trimming took 2 bases from V and 7 from J; bases not matched to a gene: 6. In DNA, the CDR3 is TGTGCCACCAGTGATTCCCGGACAGGGGGCTTAAATGAGCAGTTCTTC. It encodes CATSDSRTGGLNEQFF.

Comment on this clonotype: Germline and junction disagree at one end, which may indicate a read error. V usage is TRBV6-6 and J usage is TRBJ1-1; D is perhaps TRBD1 (6 bases). Germline V lookup: CDR1 MNHNY, CDR2 SVGAGI (reference sequence). This CDR3 spans 14 amino acids. The CDR3 DNA reads as TGTGCCCGCAGTTACTCTGTGGACAGAGTTGAAGCTTTCTTT. Its protein product is CARSYSVDRVEAFF.

J is TRBJ2-1 and V is TRBV9; D possibly matches TRBD1 or TRBD2 (5 bases each). Germline V gives CDR1 SGDLS, CDR2 YYNGEE. Trimming stripped 3 bases from V and 7 bases from J, with 17 bases between. The CDR3 totals 15 residues. As DNA, the CDR3 is TGTGCCAGCAGCGGAGCAGGGACCCCCATTAATGAGCAGTTCTTC. It encodes CASSGAGTPINEQFF.

The V call is TRBV20-1, the J call TRBJ2-5, with 7 bases matching TRBD2. J lost 5 bases, V lost 6 bases, and 15 bases had no gene match. The CDR3 is 15 residues long. Germline V lookup: CDR1 DFQATT, CDR2 SNEGSKA (reference sequence). In DNA form, the CDR3 reads TGCAGTGCGAATACGGGACTAACGTCGAAGGAGACCCAGTACTTC. Its protein is CSANTGLTSKETQYF.

The chain employs TRBV6-6 and TRBJ1-2; weak D call: TRBD1 (5 bases). The length of the CDR3 is 13 residues. CDR1 MNHNY and CDR2 SVGAGI come from the germline V gene (reference sequence). Trimming took off 2 bases at V and 3 bases at J, with 7 bases between the two ends. CDR3 DNA: TGTGCCAGCAGTTACAAGACAGACTATGGCTACACCTTC. This translates into CASSYKTDYGYTF.

The rearrangement uses TRBV6-1 and TRBJ2-7, with 9 bases aligning to TRBD1. The CDR3 sequence is 16 residues long. The germline CDR1 and CDR2 sequences are MNHNS and SASEGT. Trimming removed 5 bases from V and 0 bases from J; junction bases left unmatched: 8. CDR3 in amino acids: CASSLRTGVPSYEQYF. CDR3 DNA: TGTGCCAGCAGTCTACGGACAGGGGTCCCCTCCTACGAGCAGTACTTC.

This clonotype occurred once. CDR3 bases: TGTGCCAGCATCCTGGACAGGACTTCACTAGGTGAAGCTTTCTTT. Residues: CASILDRTSLGEAFF. V and J are TRBV7-8 and TRBJ1-1, with 7 nucleotides matching TRBD1. The CDR3 extends over 15 amino acids. Germline V gives CDR1 SGHVS, CDR2 FQNEAQ. The trim removed 7 bases at V and 7 bases at J, leaving 15 bases unmatched.

The chain employs TRBV7-8 and TRBJ2-7; a possible D gene is TRBD1 (6 bases). Germline V gene sequence: CDR1 SGHVS, CDR2 FQNEAQ. Trimming took off 1 base at V and 2 bases at J, with 12 bases between the two ends. The CDR3 has 15 amino acids. CDR3 residues: CASSLVLGAPYEQYF. For the CDR3, the DNA is TGTGCCAGCAGCTTAGTGTTGGGGGCCCCCTACGAGCAGTACTTC.

CDR3 protein: CSVGAGGGEQYF. The CDR3 bases are TGCAGCGTTGGGGCAGGGGGAGGTGAGCAGTACTTC. The chain has TRBV29-1 and TRBJ2-7; TRBD1 is a possible D gene (7 bases). Germline loops: CDR1 SQVTM, CDR2 ANQGSEA. This CDR3 contains 12 residues. V was trimmed by 4 bases and J by 7 bases, leaving 14 bases between them.

The V and J genes are TRBV13 and TRBJ2-3, with D possibly being TRBD1 or TRBD2 (6 bases each). CDR1 is PRHDT and CDR2 is FYEKMQ in the germline V gene (reference sequence). V lost 3 bases, J lost 3 bases, and 16 bases lay in between. The CDR3 is made up of 16 amino acids. This CDR3 reads CASSFFPGGQTDTQYF. The CDR3 DNA reads TGTGCCAGCAGCTTTTTCCCCGGGGGCCAAACAGATACGCAGTATTTT.

This clonotype was detected a few times. The CDR3 loop is CASSQDIDPFPETQYF. The CDR3 nucleotides read TGTGCCAGCAGCCAAGATATCGATCCTTTTCCAGAGACCCAGTACTTC. This rearrangement joins TRBV3-1 to TRBJ2-5; no firm D call. The CDR3 has 16 residues. CDR1 is LGHDT, CDR2 YNNKEL, per germline (reference sequence). The V end lost 0 bases, the J end lost 4 bases, and 15 bases lay between the germline ends.

This chain joins TRBV7-9 and TRBJ2-3; weak D call: TRBD1 (6 bases). Trimming left V 5 bases short and J 2 bases short, with 17 bases between. The CDR3 runs 16 residues. Germline loops: CDR1 SEHNR, CDR2 FQNEAQ (reference sequence). Written as DNA, the CDR3 is TGTGCCAGCAGCCCTCCGACAGGAGAGATCACAGATACGCAGTATTTT. This gives the protein CASSPPTGEITDTQYF. Based on the CDR3 plus reference TRBV7-9 and TRBJ2-3, the full variable domain is DTGVSQNPRHKITKRGQNVTFRCDPISEHNRLYWYRQTLGQGPEFLTYFQNEAQLEKSRLLSDRFSAERPKGSFSTLEIQRTEQGDSAMYLCASSPPTGEITDTQYFGPGTRLTVL.

The sample holds a few counts of this clonotype. The chain joins TRBV6-2 or TRBV6-3 to TRBJ2-1; 7 positions match TRBD2. Per germline, CDR1 MNHEY and CDR2 SVGEGT. The trim removed 7 bases at V and 1 base at J, leaving 4 bases unmatched. The CDR3 is made up of 14 amino acids. CDR3 protein: CASNHGGSYNEQFF. Written as DNA, the CDR3 is TGTGCCAGCAATCACGGGGGGTCCTACAATGAGCAGTTCTTC.

This clonotype was seen a handful of times. This rearrangement joins TRBV18 to TRBJ2-6, with D maybe TRBD2 (5 bases). The CDR3 consists of 15 residues. Per the germline V gene, CDR1 is KGHSH and CDR2 is LQKENI. With 5 bases removed from V and 2 bases from J, the gap between germline ends came to 10 bases. CDR3 region: CASSIFGAGANVLTF. The CDR3 region has the DNA TGTGCCAGCTCAATTTTCGGGGCTGGGGCCAACGTCCTGACTTTC.

In this sample, this clonotype turned up a few times. V is TRBV20-1 and J is TRBJ2-1; D gene uncertain. Germline CDR1 and CDR2: DFQATT and SNEGSKA (reference sequence). Deletions cut 6 bases from V and 9 bases from J, with 21 bases between. This CDR3 spans 14 amino acids. For the CDR3, the DNA is TGCAGTGCCCATACCGGGTGGCTCCTCAGTGAGCAGTTCTTC. Translating gives CSAHTGWLLSEQFF.

This clonotype has at least ten counts. CDR3 in amino acids: CASSFPDRGVDEQFF. Here the CDR3 DNA reads TGTGCCAGCAGTTTCCCCGACAGGGGAGTCGATGAGCAGTTCTTC. The chain joins TRBV27 to TRBJ2-1; 8 positions agree with TRBD1. With V trimmed by 3 bases and J by 8 bases, 9 bases remained unmatched. The V gene's germline CDR1 is MNHEY and CDR2 SMNVEV (reference sequence). The CDR3 is 15 residues long.

The genes are TRBV5-6 and TRBJ1-2; weak D call: TRBD1 (5 bases). The length of the CDR3 is 15 residues. Germline values: CDR1 SGHDT, CDR2 YYEEEE. V lost 0 bases, J lost 4 bases, and 13 bases lay in between. CDR3 protein: CASSLGRDFIYGYTF. CDR3 nucleotides: TGTGCCAGCAGCTTGGGGCGGGACTTCATCTATGGCTACACCTTC.

This clonotype was seen just once. CDR3 loop: CASSLTRGSMRAFF. Written as DNA, the CDR3 is TGTGCCAGCAGCTTAACTAGGGGCAGCATGCGGGCTTTCTTT. The J gene is TRBJ1-1, the V gene TRBV11-2; D perhaps matches TRBD1 (5 bases). Trimming removed 2 bases from V and 11 bases from J, with 18 bases in between. Germline V lookup: CDR1 SGHAT, CDR2 FQNNGV. The CDR3 sequence is 14 residues long.

This clonotype appeared a few times. CDR3 region: CASSFHHQETQYF. In nucleotides, the CDR3 is TGTGCCAGCAGCTTCCACCACCAAGAGACCCAGTACTTC. The rearrangement links TRBV7-2 to TRBJ2-5, with unresolved D. V was shortened by 3 bases and J by 0 bases, with 5 bases between the two germline ends. Germline V gives CDR1 SGHTA, CDR2 FQGNSA. This CDR3 region has 13 residues. Variable domain in full (rest from reference TRBV7-2 and TRBJ2-5): GAGVSQSPSNKVTEKGKDVELRCDPISGHTALYWYRQSLGQGLEFLIYFQGNSAPDKSGLPSDRFSAERTGGSVSTLTIQRTQQEDSAVYLCASSFHHQETQYFGPGTRLLVL.

The rearrangement links TRBV12-3 or TRBV12-4 to TRBJ2-4, with TRBD1 identical over 7 bases. The DNA end is more similar to TRBJ2-7, so the J call may be wrong. This CDR3 is 13 amino acids long. The CDR3: CASRGTENYEQYF. CDR3 DNA sequence: TGTGCCAGCAGGGGGACAGAAAATTACGAGCAGTACTTC.